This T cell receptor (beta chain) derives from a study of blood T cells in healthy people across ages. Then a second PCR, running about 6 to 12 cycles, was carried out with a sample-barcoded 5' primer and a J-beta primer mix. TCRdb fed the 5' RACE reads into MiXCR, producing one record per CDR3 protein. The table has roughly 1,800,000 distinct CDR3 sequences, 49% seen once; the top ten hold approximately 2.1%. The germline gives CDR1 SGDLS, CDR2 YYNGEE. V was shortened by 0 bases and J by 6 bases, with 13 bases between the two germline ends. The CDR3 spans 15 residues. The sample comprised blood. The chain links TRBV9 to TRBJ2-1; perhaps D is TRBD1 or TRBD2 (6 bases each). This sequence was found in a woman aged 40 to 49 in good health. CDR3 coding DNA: TGTGCCAGCAGCGTAGAGGGGGGTAGTGGCAATGAGCAGTTCTTC. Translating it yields CASSVEGGSGNEQFF.